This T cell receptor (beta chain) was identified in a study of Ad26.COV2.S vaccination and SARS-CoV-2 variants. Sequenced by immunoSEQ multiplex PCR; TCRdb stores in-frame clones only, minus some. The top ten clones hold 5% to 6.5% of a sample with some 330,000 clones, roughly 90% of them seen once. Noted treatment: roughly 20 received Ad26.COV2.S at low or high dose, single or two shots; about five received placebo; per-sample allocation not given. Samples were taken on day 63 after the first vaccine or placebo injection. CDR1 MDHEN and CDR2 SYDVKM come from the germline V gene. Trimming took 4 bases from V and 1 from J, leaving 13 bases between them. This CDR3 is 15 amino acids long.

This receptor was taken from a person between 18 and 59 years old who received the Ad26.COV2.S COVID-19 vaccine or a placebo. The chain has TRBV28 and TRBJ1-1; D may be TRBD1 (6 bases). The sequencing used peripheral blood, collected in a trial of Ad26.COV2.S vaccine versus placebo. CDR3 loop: CASSSRTVTNTEAFF. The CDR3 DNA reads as TGTGCCAGCAGTTCCCGGACAGTTACGAACACTGAAGCTTTCTTT.